This paragraph covers one T cell receptor (beta chain) sequence. Its specificity is unknown. The data stem from a study of CD8 T cells in Susac syndrome. Study observations and caveats: Individuals included in the TCR sequencing and HLA analysis were acknowledged by the study to be relatively few in number.

With 2 bases removed from V and 3 bases from J, the gap between germline ends came to 11 bases. Germline V gene lookup returns CDR1 MNHNS and CDR2 SASEGT. The CDR3 covers 15 residues. Reverse transcription used roughly 0.45 to 1 ug RNA and random hexamers. The CDR3 of TCR beta was amplified by immunoSEQ multiplex PCR across 54 Vbeta and 13 Jbeta. MiXCR was run by TCRdb on the immunoSEQ multiplex PCR reads, yielding one entry per CDR3 protein. The sample holds hundreds of thousands of distinct CDR3 sequences, around 95% seen once. Sequencing was carried out using CD4+ T cells from PBMCs. This receptor was taken from a human donor with multiple sclerosis. This sequence joins TRBV6-1 and TRBJ2-4, with a weak D call TRBD2 (5 bases). CDR3 in amino acids: CASSERGQYKNIQYF. The CDR3 DNA is TGTGCCAGCAGTGAACGCGGGCAGTACAAAAACATTCAGTACTTC.